This TCR beta chain appears in the sequencing data of a study of T cells expressing NK-cell markers. About the research overall: It was sorted CD3+CD56+NKG2C+, CD3+CD56+NKG2C- and CD3+CD56-NKG2C+ T cells that supplied the TCR beta repertoires.

Study observations and caveats: In a group of 5 or 6 donors, dominant NKG2C+ clonotypes represented roughly 1.0-7.0% of CD8+ T cells.

Notes on this clonotype: Its target is not known.

Per the germline V gene, CDR1 is DFQATT and CDR2 is SNEGSKA (reference sequence). The length of the CDR3 is 15 residues. TCR beta cDNA was made by 5'RACE template switching with UMIs. TCRdb reanalyzed the 5' RACE reads, giving one entry per CDR3 protein sequence and no DNA. The sample table includes roughly 180,000 distinct CDR3 sequences. This sequence joins TRBV20-1 and TRBJ2-7; TCRdb proposes TRBD1, but this gene call is untestable without DNA. This sequence originates from a man aged 18-70 years in good health. The sample comprised blood T cells: a sorted CD56 or NKG2C T cell subset, CD4+ or CD8+ T cells, or bulk PBMC T cells (not recorded which). The CDR3 reads CSARDQQGGTYEQYF.